The 13 T cell receptor beta chains reported below all come from one sample, sequenced in a study of cytomegalovirus exposure and HLA in healthy donors. It was with 60 Vbeta and 13 Jbeta primers that the PCR ran. Produced via immunoSEQ multiplex PCR; TCRdb's table is partial and in-frame only. The sample has approximately 110,000 clones, 73% seen once. Sequencing was performed on PBMCs. Receptor source: a middle-aged man in good health and CMV-seronegative.

The chain combines TRBV5-1 with TRBJ2-7; D may be TRBD1 (6 bases). Trimming removed 2 bases from V and 0 bases from J, with 9 bases in between. The CDR3 covers 14 residues. Germline V gene sequence: CDR1 SGHRS, CDR2 YFSETQ. In nucleotides, the CDR3 is TGCGCCAGCAGCTTTACAGGGTTCTCCTACGAGCAGTACTTC. The encoded protein is CASSFTGFSYEQYF.

This clone was seen only once. The sample carries other DNA sequences with the same CDR3. This rearrangement joins TRBV4-1 to TRBJ2-7; 7 nucleotides line up with TRBD2. Per germline, CDR1 MGHRA and CDR2 YSYEKL. V dropped 3 bases and J dropped 2; count of bases not matched to a gene: 1. The CDR3 length is 13 residues. The CDR3 here is CASSQGGTYEQYF. In DNA, the CDR3 is TGCGCCAGCAGCCAGGGGGGGACCTACGAGCAGTACTTC.

In this sample, this clone turned up a few times. V is TRBV5-6 and J is TRBJ2-7, with 8 positions matching TRBD1. The CDR3 has 13 residues. Germline V gives CDR1 SGHDT, CDR2 YYEEEE. J gave up 4 bases and V 2 bases, and 2 bases lay outside the gene matches. CDR3 DNA: TGTGCCAGCAGCTTCAGGGGGCTGTACGAGCAGTACTTC. Translation: CASSFRGLYEQYF.

The rearrangement uses TRBV6-1 and TRBJ2-5; 8 nucleotides line up with TRBD2. CDR1 and CDR2 (germline): MNHNS, SASEGT. The CDR3 sequence is 14 residues long. Trimming took 10 bases from V and 4 from J; bases not matched to a gene: 11. This chain's CDR3 is CAIHRGGDVETQYF. CDR3 coding DNA: TGTGCCATCCACCGGGGGGGAGATGTAGAGACCCAGTACTTC.

This sequence joins TRBV20-1 and TRBJ2-7, with a tentative D call TRBD1 (5 bases). Germline V CDR1 and CDR2: DFQATT, SNEGSKA (reference sequence). Trimming took 5 bases from V and 2 from J, leaving 7 bases between them. This CDR3 has 11 amino acids. CDR3 bases: TGCAGTGCTCTGGACACCTACGAGCAGTACTTC. Its protein product is CSALDTYEQYF.

The chain has TRBV5-4 and TRBJ1-2, with 7 positions matching TRBD1. V was clipped by 4 bases and J by 6 bases; unmatched bases: 3. This CDR3 region has 12 residues. Germline V gene data show CDR1 as SGHNT and CDR2 as YYREEE (reference sequence). This chain's CDR3 is CASSPDRDGYTF. The CDR3 DNA follows: TGTGCCAGCAGCCCCGACAGGGATGGCTACACCTTC.

Notes on this clone: Because the CDR3 is missing its conserved closing phenylalanine or tryptophan, this is likely a read error. This rearrangement joins TRBV19 to TRBJ2-3; 10 bases line up with TRBD2. V trimming: 4 bases; J trimming: 1 base; junction bases outside the gene matches: 5. The CDR3 loop spans 16 amino acids. From germline, CDR1 is LNHDA and CDR2 SQIVND (reference sequence). The CDR3 nucleotides are TGTGCCAGTAGTAACGCGCTAGCGGGGGGCACAGATACGCAGTATCTT. Translated: CASSNALAGGTDTQYL.

This chain joins TRBV7-6 and TRBJ1-2; D uncertain. From germline, CDR1 is SGHVS and CDR2 FNYEAQ. V was shortened by 1 base and J by 6 bases, with 21 bases between the two germline ends. This CDR3 has 17 amino acids. This CDR3 reads CASSLGALGGSGDGYTF. The CDR3 DNA sequence: TGTGCCAGCAGCTTAGGGGCCCTCGGTGGATCGGGAGATGGCTACACCTTC.

J is TRBJ2-6 and V is TRBV10-1, with 7 bases that match TRBD1. The V segment lost 9 bases and the J segment 2 bases; nucleotides outside the gene matches: 10. The length of the CDR3 is 16 residues. Germline assignment: CDR1 WNHNN and CDR2 SYGVQD (reference sequence). This CDR3 reads CASYSKRGPGANVLTF. The DNA for the CDR3 is TGCGCCAGTTACTCAAAGAGGGGGCCTGGGGCCAACGTCCTGACTTTC.

The rearrangement links TRBV4-3 to TRBJ2-5; D is undetermined. The germline V gene has CDR1 LGHNA and CDR2 YSLEER. V was clipped by 1 base and J by 5 bases, with 8 bases between them. The CDR3 is 13 amino acids. The CDR3 sequence is CASSQAGVETQYF. CDR3 nucleotides: TGCGCCAGCAGCCAAGCAGGTGTGGAGACCCAGTACTTC.

This clone has only a few counts. V gene TRBV7-9 combines with J gene TRBJ2-3; 10 bases align to TRBD1. The CDR3 is 15 residues long. Germline loops: CDR1 SEHNR, CDR2 FQNEAQ (reference sequence). V lost 4 bases and J lost 5; bases outside the gene matches: 6. The CDR3 spells CASSSWTGGRDTQYF. CDR3 nucleotide sequence: TGTGCCAGCAGCTCTTGGACAGGGGGAAGAGATACGCAGTATTTT.

This clone is a singleton in its sample. The junction departs from germline at one end; a sequencing error may be responsible. The J gene is TRBJ1-5, the V gene TRBV4-1; D ambiguous. Germline V gene sequence: CDR1 MGHRA, CDR2 YSYEKL. This CDR3 spans 15 amino acids. CDR3: CASSQDMGSNRPQHF. In DNA form, the CDR3 reads TGCGCCAGCAGCCAAGATATGGGGAGCAATCGGCCCCAGCATTTT.

J is TRBJ1-6 and V is TRBV12-5; the match to TRBD1 covers 11 bases. V lost 4 bases to trimming and J lost 9 bases; unmatched junction nucleotides: 5. Germline V lookup: CDR1 LGHNT, CDR2 FRNRAP. The CDR3 extends over 15 amino acids. The DNA of the CDR3 is TGTGCTAGTGGTTCCGGGACAGGGGGGAGTTCACCCCTCCACTTT. It encodes CASGSGTGGSSPLHF.